This T cell receptor (beta chain) came from a study of blood T cell repertoires in COVID-19. Study at large: PBMCs, B-cell-depleted T cells, or T cells were the source of the cDNA or gDNA that made up the material.

Germline V gene lookup returns CDR1 SGDLS and CDR2 YYNGEE. This CDR3 region has 14 residues. Between the trimmed V and J ends, which lost 3 bases and 11 bases, there was a span of 20 bases. Repertoires were generated with immunoSEQ multiplex PCR, while TCRdb's copy carries only in-frame clones and drops some. The data show about 200,000 clones, roughly 80% seen once. Sequenced material: peripheral blood. This chain connects TRBV9 to TRBJ1-1; weak D call: TRBD1 (5 bases). The TCR sequence derives from a woman older than 75 with acute or convalescent COVID-19. The CDR3: CASSAWGDPGRAFF. The CDR3 DNA follows: TGTGCCAGCAGCGCCTGGGGGGACCCCGGTCGGGCTTTCTTT.